The clone carrying this T cell receptor (beta chain) was detected a few times. CDR3 length: 15 amino acids. V shed 1 base and J shed 0 bases, with 9 bases lying between them. CDR1 SGHTA and CDR2 FQGNSA come from the germline V gene. This sample was included in a study of beta chain features in type 1 diabetes. Reverse transcription of all isolated RNA meant that expressed TCRB transcripts were sequenced. Method: immunoSEQ multiplex PCR; TCRdb's copy keeps in-frame clones and lacks some. The sample consists of under 300,000 clones, under 8.5% of them appearing once. The receptor was isolated from a woman aged 18-30 years in good health. The sample was central memory CD4+ T cells from blood. The chain has TRBV7-2 and TRBJ1-1; D remains unclear. CDR3 DNA sequence: TGTGCCAGCAGCTTAGGCCAGTGGGTGAACACTGAAGCTTTCTTT. As protein: CASSLGQWVNTEAFF.